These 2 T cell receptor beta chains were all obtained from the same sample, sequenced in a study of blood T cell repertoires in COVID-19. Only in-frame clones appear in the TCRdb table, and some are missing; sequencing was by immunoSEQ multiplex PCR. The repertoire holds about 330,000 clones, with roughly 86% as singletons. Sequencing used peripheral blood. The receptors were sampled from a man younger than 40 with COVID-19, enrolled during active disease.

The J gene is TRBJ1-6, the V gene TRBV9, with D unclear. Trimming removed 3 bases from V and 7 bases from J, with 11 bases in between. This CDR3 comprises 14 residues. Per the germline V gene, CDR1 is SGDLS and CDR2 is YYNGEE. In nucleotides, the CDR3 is TGTGCCAGCAGCGACGGGTTTGACAATTCACCCCTCCACTTT. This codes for CASSDGFDNSPLHF.

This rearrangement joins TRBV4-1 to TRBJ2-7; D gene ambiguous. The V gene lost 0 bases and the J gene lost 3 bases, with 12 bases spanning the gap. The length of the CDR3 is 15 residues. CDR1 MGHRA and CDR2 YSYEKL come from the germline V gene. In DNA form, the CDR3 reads TGCGCCAGCAGCCAAGAGGGCAGTTTTTTCTACGAGCAGTACTTC. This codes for CASSQEGSFFYEQYF.